The 29 T cell receptor beta chains in this list originate from one sample, sequenced in a study of blood T cells in healthy people across ages. Through a sample-barcoded 5' primer and a J-beta primer mix, a second PCR was run for roughly 6 to 12 cycles. Using its own MiXCR run on the 5' RACE reads, TCRdb lists one record per CDR3 protein. The table has over 1,300,000 distinct CDR3 sequences, around 59% seen once; the top ten hold over 5%. The sequenced material came from blood. All receptors come from a man younger than 35 in good health.

The CDR3: CASSGFGSLNTEAFF. CDR3 nucleotide sequence: TGTGCCAGCAGTGGGTTTGGAAGTTTGAACACTGAAGCTTTCTTT. The genes are TRBV28 and TRBJ1-1; no clear D. V lost 5 bases to trimming and J lost 0 bases, with 13 bases between them. The CDR3 consists of 15 residues. Germline V gene lookup returns CDR1 MDHEN and CDR2 SYDVKM.

This clonotype was recorded a few times. This rearrangement joins TRBV20-1 to TRBJ2-3, with 15 bases lining up with TRBD2. Germline trimming cut 5 bases from V and 4 bases from J; bases unmatched to any gene: 10. Germline V gives CDR1 DFQATT, CDR2 SNEGSKA (reference sequence). This CDR3 has 17 residues. CDR3 region: CSAARWTSGRAPDTQYF. CDR3 DNA: TGCAGTGCTGCCCGCTGGACTAGCGGGAGGGCCCCAGATACGCAGTATTTT.

The chain is built from TRBV12-3 or TRBV12-4 and TRBJ1-5; D remains unclear. The CDR3 consists of 14 residues. With 3 bases removed from V and 5 bases from J, the gap between germline ends came to 11 bases. The CDR3 bases are TGTGCCAGCAGTTTTCTCGCATCTTATCAGCCCCAGCATTTT. The encoded protein is CASSFLASYQPQHF.

The chain is built from TRBV13 and TRBJ2-5; 10 bases are a match to TRBD1. The CDR3 is 18 residues long. Germline V CDR1 and CDR2: PRHDT, FYEKMQ (reference sequence). V shed 3 bases, J shed 5 bases, and the junction held 15 bases outside the gene matches. This chain's CDR3 is CASSLRGTGVQTRETQYF. CDR3 sequence (DNA): TGTGCCAGCAGCTTGCGCGGGACAGGGGTCCAAACAAGGGAGACCCAGTACTTC. The full variable domain, completed using reference TRBV13 and TRBJ2-5, is AAGVIQSPRHLIKEKRETATLKCYPIPRHDTVYWYQQGPGQDPQFLISFYEKMQSDKGSIPDRFSAQQFSDYHSELNMSSLELGDSALYFCASSLRGTGVQTRETQYFGPGTRLLVL.

The rearrangement uses TRBV27 and TRBJ1-5; TRBD1 might be the D (5 bases). Per the germline V gene, CDR1 is MNHEY and CDR2 is SMNVEV (reference sequence). Trimming pared 5 bases from V and 0 bases from J, leaving 11 bases between. The CDR3 extends over 15 amino acids. The DNA for the CDR3 is TGTGCCAGCAGTACAGGAATAAATAGCAATCAGCCCCAGCATTTT. Translated, it gives CASSTGINSNQPQHF.

This clonotype came up a few times. This chain connects TRBV29-1 to TRBJ1-4; a weak D match, TRBD1 (5 bases). Germline V gene data show CDR1 as SQVTM and CDR2 as ANQGSEA. The V end lost 4 bases, the J end lost 7 bases, and 19 bases lay between the germline ends. This CDR3 is 15 amino acids long. The CDR3 reads CSVGNRQGRPEKLFF. The CDR3 coding sequence is TGCAGCGTTGGAAACAGGCAGGGTCGGCCTGAAAAACTGTTTTTT.

CDR3 DNA sequence: TGTGCCAGTACGGGACTAGCGGGCCGGGCCGTCGATGAGCAGTTCTTC. Its translation: CASTGLAGRAVDEQFF. The V call is TRBV12-3 or TRBV12-4, the J call TRBJ2-1; 12 bases align to TRBD2. The J segment lost 8 bases and the V segment lost 9 bases, leaving 14 bases of the junction unmatched. CDR3 length: 16 amino acids.

The V gene is TRBV5-1, the J gene TRBJ2-1, with 10 bases identical to TRBD1. The ends lost 4 bases at V and 5 bases at J; junction bases unmatched: 12. Germline V gene sequence: CDR1 SGHRS, CDR2 YFSETQ. The CDR3 covers 17 residues. DNA of the CDR3: TGCGCCAGCAGCCCGAACCCGGGACAGGGGTATAACAATGAGCAGTTCTTC. This encodes CASSPNPGQGYNNEQFF.

This clonotype has just a few counts. The gene calls are TRBV6-1 and TRBJ2-6; no clear D gene. The germline CDR1 and CDR2 sequences are MNHNS and SASEGT. V lost 1 base, J lost 0 bases, and 4 bases lay in between. This CDR3 spans 15 amino acids. CDR3 DNA sequence: TGTGCCAGCAGTGAAGACGCCTCTGGGGCCAACGTCCTGACTTTC. It yields the protein CASSEDASGANVLTF.

This clonotype was counted only a few times. The chain joins TRBV12-3 or TRBV12-4 to TRBJ2-7; D might be TRBD1 (6 bases). V lost 5 bases and J 3 bases, leaving 14 bases between the germline ends. The CDR3 extends over 14 amino acids. The CDR3 DNA follows: TGTGCCAGCAGTCCAAACAGGGCTGGCTACGAGCAGTACTTC. Its protein is CASSPNRAGYEQYF.

The chain has TRBV5-1 and TRBJ1-2, with a weak D call TRBD1 (5 bases). CDR1 and CDR2 from the germline V gene are SGHRS and YFSETQ. The V and J ends lost 4 bases and 7 bases respectively, with 11 bases between them. This CDR3 contains 12 residues. In DNA, the CDR3 is TGCGCCAGCAGCCCCGATAGGGGTGGCTACACCTTC. Encoded protein: CASSPDRGGYTF.

The chain employs TRBV6-5 and TRBJ2-2, with TRBD1 matching over 7 bases. The CDR3 is made up of 15 amino acids. With V trimmed by 5 bases and J by 2 bases, 5 bases remained unmatched. Germline V gene data show CDR1 as MNHEY and CDR2 as SVGAGI. This chain's CDR3 is CASSGDRVNTGELFF. The CDR3 DNA reads as TGTGCCAGCAGTGGTGACAGGGTAAACACCGGGGAGCTGTTTTTT.

This clonotype was found a few times. The chain couples TRBV10-2 to TRBJ2-4, with TRBD2 matching 14 bases. Germline assignment: CDR1 WSHSY and CDR2 SAAADI. V shed 0 bases, J shed 7 bases, and the junction held 8 bases outside the gene matches. The CDR3 is 18 amino acids. This CDR3 is CASSESTSGRASGNIQYF. In DNA form, the CDR3 reads TGCGCCAGCAGTGAGTCGACTAGCGGGAGGGCCTCGGGGAACATTCAGTACTTC.

The chain employs TRBV2 and TRBJ2-4; 15 nucleotides align to TRBD2. With 6 bases clipped from V and 4 bases from J, the junction kept 7 bases outside the gene matches. This CDR3 region has 17 residues. The germline V gene has CDR1 SNHLY and CDR2 FYNNEI. The CDR3 protein is CASRGLAGGGIKNIQYF. The DNA of the CDR3 is TGTGCCAGCAGGGGACTAGCGGGGGGTGGAATTAAAAACATTCAGTACTTC.

This clonotype came up a few times. The chain is built from TRBV28 and TRBJ2-5; weak D call: TRBD2 (6 bases). The CDR3 consists of 15 residues. V lost 5 bases, J lost 2 bases, and 15 bases lay in between. The germline V gene has CDR1 MDHEN and CDR2 SYDVKM. The CDR3, as DNA: TGTGCCAGCAGTACCCCCGGGGGTATGCAAGAGACCCAGTACTTC. Its translation is CASSTPGGMQETQYF.

J is TRBJ2-1 and V is TRBV6-6; D might be TRBD1 (6 bases). There are 16 residues in the CDR3. Trimming removed 4 bases from V and 1 base from J, with 14 bases in between. CDR1 and CDR2 from the germline V gene are MNHNY and SVGAGI (reference sequence). The CDR3 spells CASSLTLTGSYNEQFF. CDR3 coding DNA: TGTGCCAGCAGTTTAACCTTGACAGGATCCTACAATGAGCAGTTCTTC.

This rearrangement joins TRBV5-1 to TRBJ2-3; D is undetermined. Per the germline V gene, CDR1 is SGHRS and CDR2 is YFSETQ. Trimming shortened V by 4 bases and J by 6 bases, and 15 bases separated the two germline ends. This CDR3 spans 14 amino acids. In nucleotides, the CDR3 is TGCGCCAGCAGCCTAACCTTTGGGGTCGATACGCAGTATTTT. Translation: CASSLTFGVDTQYF.

The V gene is TRBV9, the J gene TRBJ2-1, with 9 bases lining up with TRBD2. Germline CDR1 reads SGDLS; CDR2 reads YYNGEE. V lost 4 bases to trimming and J lost 3 bases; unmatched junction nucleotides: 11. The CDR3 consists of 17 residues. CDR3 protein: CASSPRGGRGDYNEQFF. Here the CDR3 DNA reads TGTGCCAGCAGCCCCCGAGGCGGGAGGGGAGACTACAATGAGCAGTTCTTC.

The chain joins TRBV2 to TRBJ2-6; D gene ambiguous. The germline V and J ends were trimmed by 3 bases and 0 bases, with 6 bases remaining between them. The CDR3 length is 15 residues. CDR1 is SNHLY, CDR2 FYNNEI, per germline. The CDR3 DNA reads TGTGCCAGCAGTGAGTTGGACTCTGGGGCCAACGTCCTGACTTTC. The encoded protein is CASSELDSGANVLTF.

J is TRBJ2-1 and V is TRBV11-1; 10 bases are shared with TRBD2. Germline loops: CDR1 SGHAT, CDR2 FQDESV (reference sequence). V lost 0 bases, J lost 3 bases, and 17 bases stayed unmatched. The CDR3 is 21 residues long. CDR3 region: CASSLAERGLADSRYYNEQFF. Written as DNA, the CDR3 is TGTGCCAGCAGCTTAGCTGAAAGAGGACTAGCGGATTCCCGATACTACAATGAGCAGTTCTTC.

This clonotype was counted only a few times. The chain combines TRBV27 with TRBJ2-7, with TRBD1 identical over 7 bases. This CDR3 region has 13 residues. The J segment lost 3 bases and the V segment lost 7 bases, leaving 6 bases of the junction unmatched. Germline V CDR1 and CDR2: MNHEY, SMNVEV (reference sequence). The CDR3 here is CASKWSGGYEQYF. The CDR3 DNA follows: TGTGCCAGCAAATGGTCAGGGGGCTACGAGCAGTACTTC.

The J gene is TRBJ2-5, the V gene TRBV20-1, with D tentatively TRBD1 or TRBD2 (5 bases each). This CDR3 contains 12 residues. V was clipped by 6 bases and J by 7 bases, with 15 bases between them. The germline V gene encodes CDR1 DFQATT and CDR2 SNEGSKA (reference sequence). The CDR3 region has the DNA TGCAGTGCGGGACCCCTCGTATCGACCCAGTACTTC. It translates to CSAGPLVSTQYF.

This clonotype was observed a few times. V and J are TRBV5-1 and TRBJ1-2, with D tentatively TRBD1 (5 bases). Germline V lookup: CDR1 SGHRS, CDR2 YFSETQ. V lost 0 bases and J lost 3, with 9 bases in between. This CDR3 has 14 residues. For the CDR3, the DNA is TGCGCCAGCAGCTTGGCGCTGGGGGACTATGGCTACACCTTC. This sequence encodes CASSLALGDYGYTF.

The chain joins TRBV11-2 to TRBJ2-5, with D possibly called TRBD1 or TRBD2 (6 bases each). This CDR3 is built from 14 residues. The V and J ends lost 4 bases and 3 bases respectively, with 12 bases between them. Germline values: CDR1 SGHAT, CDR2 FQNNGV. The CDR3 loop reads CASSWGAWEETQYF. The CDR3, as DNA: TGTGCCAGCAGCTGGGGGGCTTGGGAAGAGACCCAGTACTTC.

This clonotype has just a few counts. This chain connects TRBV5-1 to TRBJ1-1; unclear D gene. CDR1 SGHRS and CDR2 YFSETQ come from the germline V gene. The CDR3 sequence is 12 residues long. Trimming removed 0 bases from V and 6 bases from J, with 6 bases in between. The CDR3, as DNA: TGCGCCAGCAGCTTGGGTCCTGCTGAAGCTTTCTTT. This encodes CASSLGPAEAFF.

This clonotype was observed many times. A junction boundary mismatches the germline segment, possibly from a read error. The V and J genes are TRBV5-1 and TRBJ2-7; D is undetermined. The CDR3 consists of 13 residues. Germline values: CDR1 SGHRS, CDR2 YFSETQ. In nucleotides, the CDR3 is TGTGCCAGCAGCCTGACCGACTCCTACGAGCAGTACTTC. Translated, it gives CASSLTDSYEQYF.

This chain's CDR3 is CASSQTGTGEITDGYTF. The CDR3 coding sequence is TGTGCCAGCAGCCAAACCGGGACAGGAGAAATTACTGATGGCTACACCTTC. V gene TRBV3-1 combines with J gene TRBJ1-2; 8 bases are shared with TRBD1. V shed 2 bases, J shed 6 bases, and the junction held 14 bases outside the gene matches. The CDR3 has 17 residues. Germline assignment: CDR1 LGHDT and CDR2 YNNKEL (reference sequence).

V gene TRBV25-1 combines with J gene TRBJ1-1, with D hard to call. This CDR3 has 13 residues. Per the germline V gene, CDR1 is MGHDK and CDR2 is SYGVNS. V lost 3 bases and J 4 bases, leaving 9 bases between the germline ends. CDR3 amino acids: CASSDPSGTEAFF. The CDR3 DNA follows: TGTGCCAGCAGTGACCCGAGTGGCACTGAAGCTTTCTTT.

This rearrangement joins TRBV5-6 to TRBJ2-7, with 7 bases lining up with TRBD2. This CDR3 has 16 residues. Germline V gene data show CDR1 as SGHDT and CDR2 as YYEEEE. V lost 5 bases and J lost 1; bases outside the gene matches: 12. The DNA of the CDR3 is TGTGCCAGCAGTTACTCTAGCGGAACTATATCCTACGAGCAGTACTTC. Translated, it gives CASSYSSGTISYEQYF.